These 10 T cell receptor beta chains were all obtained from the same sample, sequenced in a study of beta chain features in type 1 diabetes. The entirety of the isolated RNA underwent reverse transcription, so expressed TCRB transcripts were sequenced. Assay: immunoSEQ multiplex PCR; the TCRdb copy retains only in-frame clones and omits some. Of hundreds of thousands of clones in the sample, roughly 9.6% were seen once. Specimen: naive CD4+ T cells from blood. The receptors were gathered from a woman aged 25 to 45 in good health.

Notes on this clone: A read error may account for a junction end that differs from germline. The gene calls are TRBV7-7 and TRBJ2-1; 11 bases map to TRBD2. The CDR3 extends over 16 amino acids. CDR1 and CDR2 from the germline V gene are SSHAT and FNYEAQ (reference sequence). This CDR3 is CASSSPTSGRGNEQFF. The DNA for the CDR3 is TGTGCTAGCAGCTCCCCAACTAGCGGGAGAGGGAATGAGCAGTTCTTC. The variable domain in full, with the rest retrieved from reference TRBV7-7 and TRBJ2-1, is GAGVSQSPRYKVTKRGQDVTLRCDPISSHATLYWYQQALGQGPEFLTYFNYEAQPDKSGLPSDRFSAERPEGSISTLTIQRTEQRDSAMYRCASSSPTSGRGNEQFFGPGTRLTVL.

The chain combines TRBV19 with TRBJ2-1; D unresolved. The CDR3 extends over 14 amino acids. Trimming took 5 bases from V and 5 from J, leaving 13 bases between them. Germline CDR1 and CDR2: LNHDA and SQIVND (reference sequence). For the CDR3, the DNA is TGTGCCAGTAGTGAGCGACTCTACAACAATGAGCAGTTCTTC. Its translation: CASSERLYNNEQFF.

This clone has just a few counts. The chain uses TRBV28 and TRBJ1-2; D is ambiguous. Trimming pared 6 bases from V and 6 bases from J, leaving 14 bases between. Germline-derived CDR1 and CDR2 are MDHEN and SYDVKM. The CDR3 runs to 13 residues. Written as DNA, the CDR3 is TGTGCCAGCAGACAATCGGGGAGGAATGGCTACACCTTC. Protein: CASRQSGRNGYTF.

J is TRBJ2-1 and V is TRBV4-2, with 11 nucleotides matching TRBD2. This CDR3 has 17 amino acids. Germline-derived CDR1 and CDR2 are LGHNA and YNFKEQ. The V segment lost 3 bases and the J segment 6 bases; nucleotides outside the gene matches: 10. CDR3 in amino acids: CASSQGGRLAGTNEQFF. CDR3 nucleotide sequence: TGTGCCAGCAGCCAGGGAGGGCGACTAGCGGGAACCAATGAGCAGTTCTTC.

This clone turned up a few times. The V gene is TRBV19, the J gene TRBJ1-5, with D tentatively TRBD1 (5 bases). This CDR3 is built from 15 residues. Trimming removed 3 bases from V and 1 base from J, with 10 bases in between. CDR1 is LNHDA, CDR2 SQIVND, per germline (reference sequence). CDR3 in DNA: TGTGCCAGTAGTATGGGGGGGGACAGCAATCAGCCCCAGCATTTT. Amino acids: CASSMGGDSNQPQHF.

This chain joins TRBV18 and TRBJ2-2; maybe TRBD1 (5 bases). V was cut by 1 base and J by 0 bases, with 9 bases left in between. There are 16 residues in the CDR3. Germline lookup yields CDR1 KGHSH and CDR2 LQKENI. For the CDR3, the DNA is TGTGCCAGCTCACCACAGACAGACTCGAACACCGGGGAGCTGTTTTTT. Amino acid sequence: CASSPQTDSNTGELFF.

A remark on this clone: Within the sample, other DNA sequences also encode this same CDR3. The genes are TRBV7-9 and TRBJ2-3; D gene unclear. Germline CDR1 and CDR2: SEHNR and FQNEAQ (reference sequence). The CDR3 is made up of 12 amino acids. V was shortened by 1 base and J by 4 bases, with 3 bases between the two germline ends. CDR3 DNA: TGTGCCAGCAGCTTAGTCGCAGATACGCAGTATTTT. Translating gives CASSLVADTQYF.

V gene TRBV28 combines with J gene TRBJ1-1; 7 bases align to TRBD1. The germline CDR1 and CDR2 sequences are MDHEN and SYDVKM. This CDR3 spans 14 amino acids. Losses at the gene ends were 5 bases for V and 3 bases for J; bases not matched to a gene: 6. CDR3 in amino acids: CASSQGGMDTEAFF. CDR3 nucleotide sequence: TGTGCCAGCAGTCAAGGGGGCATGGACACTGAAGCTTTCTTT.

This clone occurred a few times. This chain connects TRBV7-8 to TRBJ2-1; TRBD2 matches at 8 bases. Germline assignment: CDR1 SGHVS and CDR2 FQNEAQ. Germline trimming cut 1 base from V and 7 bases from J; bases unmatched to any gene: 3. This CDR3 region has 14 residues. The CDR3 here is CASSLGLASNEQFF. The CDR3 DNA reads as TGTGCCAGCAGCTTAGGACTAGCGTCTAATGAGCAGTTCTTC.

This CDR3 reads CASSLGQGTGELFF. The CDR3 region has the DNA TGCGCCAGCAGCTTAGGCCAGGGCACCGGGGAGCTGTTTTTT. The chain is built from TRBV5-1 and TRBJ2-2; D is perhaps TRBD1 (5 bases). The CDR3 loop spans 14 amino acids. Germline CDR1 reads SGHRS; CDR2 reads YFSETQ. V dropped 2 bases and J dropped 4 bases, with 9 bases sitting between them.